This T cell receptor (beta chain) was profiled in a study of blood T cell repertoires in COVID-19. Turning to the study itself: The origin of the acute and convalescent COVID-19 samples was the United States, Italy and Spain. T cells, B-cell-depleted T cells, or PBMCs supplied cDNA or gDNA.

This clone came up once. Germline values: CDR1 SGHDT, CDR2 YYEEEE. V lost 3 bases and J 0 bases, leaving 12 bases between the germline ends. CDR3 size: 15 residues. Profiling relied on immunoSEQ multiplex PCR, and the TCRdb table lists in-frame clones only, not all of them. This table holds around 140,000 clones, about 80% found once. The source of this sequence is a man aged 50 or older with acute or convalescent COVID-19. The chain carries TRBV5-6 and TRBJ1-2; possibly TRBD1 for D (6 bases). The source material was peripheral blood. The CDR3 DNA follows: TGTGCCAGCAGCTACGGGACACCGACTAACTATGGCTACACCTTC. It encodes CASSYGTPTNYGYTF.